Described below is a single T cell receptor (beta chain) sequence and its context. CDR1 and CDR2 (germline): SQVTM, ANQGSEA. The V end lost 7 bases, the J end lost 6 bases, and 16 bases lay between the germline ends. The CDR3 has 13 amino acids. The data are from a study of cytomegalovirus exposure and HLA in healthy donors. Study-wide context: The same platform was used for the 90 to 150 validation repertoires and the 600 to 850 first-cohort repertoires, a later analysis reported.

This table comes from immunoSEQ multiplex PCR, and its TCRdb copy is limited to in-frame clones, with some not included. The table includes under 150,000 clones, approximately 90% detected once. The clonotype was recovered from a man younger than 35 in good health and CMV-seronegative. This sequence joins TRBV29-1 and TRBJ2-1; D is perhaps TRBD1 (6 bases). The sequenced material came from PBMCs. The CDR3 protein is CSGGQIPSNEQFF. Written as DNA, the CDR3 is TGCAGCGGCGGACAGATCCCCAGCAATGAGCAGTTCTTC.